This entry concerns a single T cell receptor beta chain. The antigen is unknown. Other DNA variants within this sample encode the same CDR3. This entry comes from a study of cytomegalovirus exposure and HLA in healthy donors. Study observations and caveats: Researchers counted about 150 TCR beta chains as cytomegalovirus-associated. Reports credit the classifier with highly specific, highly sensitive diagnosis of cytomegalovirus status. There were a few CMV-associated chains whose specificity for CMV antigens was confirmed in vitro.

The method was immunoSEQ multiplex PCR; TCRdb's version includes in-frame clones alone and lacks a portion of them. Of about 64,000 clones listed, just over 90% are singletons. Source material: PBMCs. This TCR was sampled from a woman between 18 and 29 years old in good health and CMV-seronegative.

Here the CDR3 reads CASSPGTGRDTQYF. CDR3 in DNA: TGTGCCAGCTCACCAGGGACAGGGAGAGATACGCAGTATTTT. The genes are TRBV18 and TRBJ2-3; 9 nucleotides agree with TRBD1. The CDR3 is 14 amino acids. V was pared by 2 bases and J by 5 bases, with 2 bases of the junction left unmatched. The germline V gene encodes CDR1 KGHSH and CDR2 LQKENI.